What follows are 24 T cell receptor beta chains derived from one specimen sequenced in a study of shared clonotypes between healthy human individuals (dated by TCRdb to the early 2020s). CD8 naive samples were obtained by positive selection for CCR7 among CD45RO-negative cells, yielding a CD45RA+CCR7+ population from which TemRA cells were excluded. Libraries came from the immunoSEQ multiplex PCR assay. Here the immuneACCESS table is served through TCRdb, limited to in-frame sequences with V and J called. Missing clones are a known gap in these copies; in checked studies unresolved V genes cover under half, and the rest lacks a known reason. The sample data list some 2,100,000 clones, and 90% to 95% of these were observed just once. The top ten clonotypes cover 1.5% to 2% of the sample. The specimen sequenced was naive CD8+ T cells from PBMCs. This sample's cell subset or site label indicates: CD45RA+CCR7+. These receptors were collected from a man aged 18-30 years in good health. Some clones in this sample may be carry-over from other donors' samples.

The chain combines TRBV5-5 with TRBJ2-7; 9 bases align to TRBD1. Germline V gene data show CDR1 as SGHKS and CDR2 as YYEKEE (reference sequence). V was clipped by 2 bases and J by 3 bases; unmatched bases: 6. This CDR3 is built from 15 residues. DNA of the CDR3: TGTGCCAGCAGCTTTGGGGGGACAGGGATCTACGAGCAGTACTTC. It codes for CASSFGGTGIYEQYF.

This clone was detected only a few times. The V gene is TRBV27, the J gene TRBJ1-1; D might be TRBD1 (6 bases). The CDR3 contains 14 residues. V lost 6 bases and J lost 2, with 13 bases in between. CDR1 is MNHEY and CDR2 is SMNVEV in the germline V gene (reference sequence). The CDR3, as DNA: TGTGCCAGCAGGCACACAGGGTCTAACACTGAAGCTTTCTTT. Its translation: CASRHTGSNTEAFF.

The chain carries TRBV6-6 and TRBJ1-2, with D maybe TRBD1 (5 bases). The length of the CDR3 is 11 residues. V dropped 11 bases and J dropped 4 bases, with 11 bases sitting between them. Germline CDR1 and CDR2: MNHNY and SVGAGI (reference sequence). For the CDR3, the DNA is TGTGCCTCGGAGGGGAGCTATGGCTACACCTTC. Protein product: CASEGSYGYTF.

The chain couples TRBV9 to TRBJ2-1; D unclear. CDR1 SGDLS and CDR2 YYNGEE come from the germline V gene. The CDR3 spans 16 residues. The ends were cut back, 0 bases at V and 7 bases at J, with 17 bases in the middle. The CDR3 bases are TGTGCCAGCAGCGTAGCTGGGCCCAAGAATGGGAATGAGCAGTTCTTC. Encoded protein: CASSVAGPKNGNEQFF.

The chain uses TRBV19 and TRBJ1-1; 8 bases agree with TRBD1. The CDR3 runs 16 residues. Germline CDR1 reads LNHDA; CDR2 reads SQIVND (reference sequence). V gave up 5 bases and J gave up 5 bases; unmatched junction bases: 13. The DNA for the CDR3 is TGTGCCAGTAGTTTAAGAACAGGGGGTCAGGGAACTGAAGCTTTCTTT. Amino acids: CASSLRTGGQGTEAFF.

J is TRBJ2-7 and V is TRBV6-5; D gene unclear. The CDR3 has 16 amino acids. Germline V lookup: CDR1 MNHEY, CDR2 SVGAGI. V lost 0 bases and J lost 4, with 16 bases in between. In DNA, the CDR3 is TGTGCCAGCAGTTACTCGATAGGGCAGAGAATTTACGAGCAGTACTTC. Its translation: CASSYSIGQRIYEQYF.

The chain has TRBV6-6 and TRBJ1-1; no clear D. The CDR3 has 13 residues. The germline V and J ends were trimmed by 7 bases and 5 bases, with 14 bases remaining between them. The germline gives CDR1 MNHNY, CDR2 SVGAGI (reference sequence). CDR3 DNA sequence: TGTGCCAGCACCCCCCCGCGAGGGACTGAAGCTTTCTTT. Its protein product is CASTPPRGTEAFF.

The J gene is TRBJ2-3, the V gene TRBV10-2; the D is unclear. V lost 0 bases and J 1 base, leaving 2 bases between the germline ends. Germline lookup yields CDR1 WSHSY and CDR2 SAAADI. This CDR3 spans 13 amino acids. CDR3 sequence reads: CASSESGTDTQYF. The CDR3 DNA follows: TGCGCCAGCAGTGAGTCGGGCACAGATACGCAGTATTTT.

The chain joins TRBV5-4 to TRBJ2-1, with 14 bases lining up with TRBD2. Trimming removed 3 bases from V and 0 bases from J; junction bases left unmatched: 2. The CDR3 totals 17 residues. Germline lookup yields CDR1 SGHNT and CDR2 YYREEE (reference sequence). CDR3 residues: CASSYGTSGSSYNEQFF. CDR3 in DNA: TGTGCCAGCAGCTACGGGACTAGCGGGAGCTCCTACAATGAGCAGTTCTTC. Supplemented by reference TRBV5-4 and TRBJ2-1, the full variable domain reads ETGVTQSPTHLIKTRGQQVTLRCSSQSGHNTVSWYQQALGQGPQFIFQYYREEENGRGNFPPRFSGLQFPNYSSELNVNALELDDSALYLCASSYGTSGSSYNEQFFGPGTRLTVL.

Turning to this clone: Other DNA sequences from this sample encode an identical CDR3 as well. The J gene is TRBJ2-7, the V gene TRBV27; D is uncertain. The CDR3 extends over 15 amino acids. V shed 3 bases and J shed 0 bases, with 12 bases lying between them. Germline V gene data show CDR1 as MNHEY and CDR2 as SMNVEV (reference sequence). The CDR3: CASSLVALSSYEQYF. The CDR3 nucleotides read TGTGCCAGCAGTTTGGTTGCGCTTAGCTCCTACGAGCAGTACTTC.

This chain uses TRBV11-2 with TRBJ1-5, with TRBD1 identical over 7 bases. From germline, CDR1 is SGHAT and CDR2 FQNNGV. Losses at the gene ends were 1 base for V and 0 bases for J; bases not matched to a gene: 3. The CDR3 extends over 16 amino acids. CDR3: CASSLGHRGSNQPQHF. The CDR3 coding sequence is TGTGCCAGCAGCTTAGGACACAGGGGTAGCAATCAGCCCCAGCATTTT.

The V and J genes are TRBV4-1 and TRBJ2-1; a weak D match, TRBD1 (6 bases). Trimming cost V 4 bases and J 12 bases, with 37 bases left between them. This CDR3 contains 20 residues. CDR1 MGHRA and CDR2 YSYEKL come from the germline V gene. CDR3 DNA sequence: TGCGCCAGCAGCCTCCCAGAAGCTCCGAGGGGCCCGACCTCAGGGGTGGCGCAGTTCTTC. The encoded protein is CASSLPEAPRGPTSGVAQFF.

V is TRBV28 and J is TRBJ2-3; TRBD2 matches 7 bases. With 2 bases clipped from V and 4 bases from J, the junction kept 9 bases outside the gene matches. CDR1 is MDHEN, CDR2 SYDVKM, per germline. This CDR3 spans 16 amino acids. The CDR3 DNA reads TGTGCCAGCAGTTTAGAAAAGGCGGGAGAACCAGATACGCAGTATTTT. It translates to CASSLEKAGEPDTQYF.

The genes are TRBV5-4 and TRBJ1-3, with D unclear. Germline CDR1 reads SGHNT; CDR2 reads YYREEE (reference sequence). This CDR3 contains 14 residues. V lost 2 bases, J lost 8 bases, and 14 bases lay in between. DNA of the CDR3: TGTGCCAGCAGCTTCCTTGGAGTCCTAGACACCATATATTTT. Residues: CASSFLGVLDTIYF.

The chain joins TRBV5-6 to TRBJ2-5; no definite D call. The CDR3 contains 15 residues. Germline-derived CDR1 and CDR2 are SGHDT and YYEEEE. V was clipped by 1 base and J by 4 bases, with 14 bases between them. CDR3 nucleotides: TGTGCCAGCAGCTTGAGGTTGCGGAAGCCAGAGACCCAGTACTTC. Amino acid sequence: CASSLRLRKPETQYF.

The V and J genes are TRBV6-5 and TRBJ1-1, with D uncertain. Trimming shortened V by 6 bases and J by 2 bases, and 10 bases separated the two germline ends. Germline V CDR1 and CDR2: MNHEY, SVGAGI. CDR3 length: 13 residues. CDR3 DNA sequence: TGTGCCAGCAGAATCTCTTTTAACACTGAAGCTTTCTTT. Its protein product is CASRISFNTEAFF.

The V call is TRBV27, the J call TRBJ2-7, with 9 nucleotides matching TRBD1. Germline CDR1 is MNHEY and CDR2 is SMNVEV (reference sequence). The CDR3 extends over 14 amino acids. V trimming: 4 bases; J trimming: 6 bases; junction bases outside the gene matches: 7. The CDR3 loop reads CASSSPGTGPEQYF. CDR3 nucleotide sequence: TGTGCCAGCAGTTCCCCCGGGACAGGGCCCGAGCAGTACTTC.

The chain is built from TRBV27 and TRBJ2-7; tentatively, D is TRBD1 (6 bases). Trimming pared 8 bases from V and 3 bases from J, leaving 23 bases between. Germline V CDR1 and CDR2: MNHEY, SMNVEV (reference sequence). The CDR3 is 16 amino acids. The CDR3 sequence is CASRTAWTVSNYEQYF. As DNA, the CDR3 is TGTGCCAGCCGCACCGCGTGGACAGTCAGTAACTACGAGCAGTACTTC.

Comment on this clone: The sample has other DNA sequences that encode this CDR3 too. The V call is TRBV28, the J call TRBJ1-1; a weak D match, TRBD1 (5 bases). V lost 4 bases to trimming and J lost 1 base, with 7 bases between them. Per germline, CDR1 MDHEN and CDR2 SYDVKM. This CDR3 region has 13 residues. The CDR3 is CASSYGGNTEAFF. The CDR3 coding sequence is TGTGCCAGCAGTTACGGGGGGAACACTGAAGCTTTCTTT.

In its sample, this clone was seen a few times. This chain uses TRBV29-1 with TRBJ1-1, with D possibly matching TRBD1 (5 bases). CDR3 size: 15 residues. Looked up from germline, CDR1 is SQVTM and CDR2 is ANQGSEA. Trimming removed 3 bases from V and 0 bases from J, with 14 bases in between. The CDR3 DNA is TGCAGCGTTGATAAAGGACACCATCTGAACACTGAAGCTTTCTTT. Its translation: CSVDKGHHLNTEAFF.

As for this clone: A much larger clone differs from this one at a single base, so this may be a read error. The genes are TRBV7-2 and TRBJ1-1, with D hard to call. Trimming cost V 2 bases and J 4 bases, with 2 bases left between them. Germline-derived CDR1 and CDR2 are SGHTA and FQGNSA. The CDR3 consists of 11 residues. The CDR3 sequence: CASSLSTEAFF. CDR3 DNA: TGTGCCAGCAGCTTAAGCACTGAAGCTTTCTTT.

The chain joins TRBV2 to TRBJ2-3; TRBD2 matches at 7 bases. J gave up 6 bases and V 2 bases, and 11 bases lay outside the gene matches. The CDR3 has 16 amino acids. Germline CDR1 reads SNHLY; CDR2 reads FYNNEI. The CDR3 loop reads CASSEPLAVPRDTQYF. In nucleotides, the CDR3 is TGTGCCAGCAGTGAACCCCTAGCGGTCCCCAGGGATACGCAGTATTTT. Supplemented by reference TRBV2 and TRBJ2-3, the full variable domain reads EPEVTQTPSHQVTQMGQEVILRCVPISNHLYFYWYRQILGQKVEFLVSFYNNEISEKSEIFDDQFSVERPDGSNFTLKIRSTKLEDSAMYFCASSEPLAVPRDTQYFGPGTRLTVL.

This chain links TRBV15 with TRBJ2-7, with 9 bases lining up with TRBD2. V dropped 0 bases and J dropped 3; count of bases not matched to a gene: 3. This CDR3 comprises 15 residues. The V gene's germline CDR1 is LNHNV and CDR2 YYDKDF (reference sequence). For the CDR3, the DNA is TGTGCCACCAGCAGAGATAGGACTAGCGTCTACGAGCAGTACTTC. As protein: CATSRDRTSVYEQYF.

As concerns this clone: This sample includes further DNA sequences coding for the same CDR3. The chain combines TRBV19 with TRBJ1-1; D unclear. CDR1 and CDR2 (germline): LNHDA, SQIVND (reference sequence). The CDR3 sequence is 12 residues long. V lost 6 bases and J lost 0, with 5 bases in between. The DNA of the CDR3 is TGTGCCAGTAGGGGCTTGAACACTGAAGCTTTCTTT. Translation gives CASRGLNTEAFF. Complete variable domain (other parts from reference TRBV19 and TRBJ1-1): DGGITQSPKYLFRKEGQNVTLSCEQNLNHDAMYWYRQDPGQGLRLIYYSQIVNDFQKGDIAEGYSVSREKKESFPLTVTSAQKNPTAFYLCASRGLNTEAFFGQGTRLTVV.